This is a list of T cell receptor beta chains from one sample in a study of spatial heterogeneity in lung cancer. TCRdb reprocessed the 5' RACE reads with MiXCR, giving one entry per CDR3 protein. This table has approximately 6,900 distinct CDR3 sequences, 3% to 5% appearing once. The starting material was normal lung tissue next to the tumor, obtained at surgery. These receptors all come from a female donor with early-stage non-small cell lung cancer. The CDR3 runs from the conserved cysteine through the conserved F or W. D genes are given only for firm matches. Clone size is not always given. Where it is, it says once, few, many or a class for expanded clones.

V gene: TRBV5-6; D gene: -; J gene: TRBJ2-2; clone size: many; CDR3 DNA: TGTGCCAGCAGCTCCGGGGTGGCCCTAAACACCGGGGAGCTGTTTTTT; CDR3 protein: CASSSGVALNTGELFF
V gene: TRBV10-2; D gene: -; J gene: TRBJ2-5; clone size: many; CDR3 DNA: TGCGCCAGCAGTGTAGGAGGGAGCGGGGAGACCCAGTACTTC; CDR3 protein: CASSVGGSGETQYF
V gene: TRBV11-2; D gene: -; J gene: TRBJ2-3; clone size: medium-sized; CDR3 DNA: TGTGCCAGCAGCAATACGAATACGCAGTATTTT; CDR3 protein: CASSNTNTQYF
V gene: TRBV3-1; D gene: -; J gene: TRBJ1-1; clone size: -; CDR3 DNA: TGTGCCAGCAGCCACGCGGGGCGGACTGAAGCTTTCTTT; CDR3 protein: CASSHAGRTEAFF
V gene: TRBV6-1; D gene: -; J gene: TRBJ2-7; clone size: -; CDR3 DNA: TGTGCCAGCAGTCTCCGACAGGAGCTTACCTACGAGCAGTACTTC; CDR3 protein: CASSLRQELTYEQYF
V gene: TRBV7-2; D gene: -; J gene: TRBJ2-7; clone size: many; CDR3 DNA: TGTGCCAGCAGCTTATCCTCAGGAAACTACGAGCAGTACTTC; CDR3 protein: CASSLSSGNYEQYF
V gene: TRBV3-1; D gene: TRBD2; J gene: TRBJ2-5; clone size: medium-sized; CDR3 DNA: TGTGCCAGCAGCCTGTTGGCTAGCGGGGAGGGGACCCAGTACTTC; CDR3 protein: CASSLLASGEGTQYF
V gene: TRBV4-3; D gene: -; J gene: TRBJ1-4; clone size: many; CDR3 DNA: TGCGCCAGCAGCCAGGACGGGACATTGAAGTTGAAACTGTTTTTT; CDR3 protein: CASSQDGTLKLKLFF
V gene: TRBV18; D gene: -; J gene: TRBJ2-7; clone size: medium-sized; CDR3 DNA: TGTGCCAGCTCACCAGTTGGGGGTCGGGGGGCGAGGAACGAGCAGTACTTC; CDR3 protein: CASSPVGGRGARNEQYF
V gene: TRBV6-1; D gene: -; J gene: TRBJ2-6; clone size: many; CDR3 DNA: TGTGCCACTAGGGGAGATACTGGGGCCAACGTCCTGACTTTC; CDR3 protein: CATRGDTGANVLTF
V gene: TRBV30; D gene: TRBD1; J gene: TRBJ2-3; clone size: many; CDR3 DNA: TGTGCGGTAATAGGGACAGGGAACACAGATACGCAGTATTTT; CDR3 protein: CAVIGTGNTDTQYF
V gene: TRBV15; D gene: -; J gene: TRBJ1-1; clone size: many; CDR3 DNA: TGTGCCACCAGCAGAGATGGACAGCCAAACACTGAAGCTTTCTTT; CDR3 protein: CATSRDGQPNTEAFF
V gene: TRBV10-1; D gene: -; J gene: TRBJ1-4; clone size: many; CDR3 DNA: TGCGCCAGCACAATCCAGGGTTTGTGGTATGAAAAACTGTTTTTT; CDR3 protein: CASTIQGLWYEKLFF
V gene: TRBV10-3; D gene: -; J gene: TRBJ1-5; clone size: medium-sized; CDR3 DNA: TGTCGAAACAGGGAGGTCAATCAGCCCCAGCATTTT; CDR3 protein: CRNREVNQPQHF
V gene: TRBV4-3; D gene: -; J gene: TRBJ1-6; clone size: many; CDR3 DNA: TGCGCCAGCAGCCAAGACGGCGATTCACCCCTCCACTTT; CDR3 protein: CASSQDGDSPLHF
V gene: TRBV20-1; D gene: -; J gene: TRBJ1-6; clone size: many; CDR3 DNA: TGCAGTGCTCTAGGAGGCTATAATTCACCCCTCCACTTT; CDR3 protein: CSALGGYNSPLHF
V gene: TRBV7-9; D gene: -; J gene: TRBJ1-2; clone size: many; CDR3 DNA: TGTGCCAGCAGCTCACCGACGATCTATGGCTACACCTTC; CDR3 protein: CASSSPTIYGYTF
V gene: TRBV14; D gene: -; J gene: TRBJ1-1; clone size: many; CDR3 DNA: TGTGCCAGCAGCCAAGACTACAGGAGGGGGGCTTTCTTT; CDR3 protein: CASSQDYRRGAFF
V gene: TRBV6-5; D gene: TRBD1; J gene: TRBJ1-5; clone size: medium-sized; CDR3 DNA: TGTGCCAGCAGCCCGGGACAGCGGACAAATCAGCCCCAGCATTTT; CDR3 protein: CASSPGQRTNQPQHF
V gene: TRBV27; D gene: -; J gene: TRBJ2-5; clone size: many; CDR3 DNA: TGTGCCAGCGGGAGGAGGGGTGTAGAGACCCAGTACTTC; CDR3 protein: CASGRRGVETQYF
V gene: TRBV19; D gene: -; J gene: TRBJ1-5; clone size: medium-sized; CDR3 DNA: TGTGCCAGTAGTTACGGCAATCAGCCCCAGCATTTT; CDR3 protein: CASSYGNQPQHF
V gene: TRBV5-5; D gene: -; J gene: TRBJ1-1; clone size: many; CDR3 DNA: TGTGCCAGCAGCTCAATAGGGTCCACTATGAACACTGAAGCTTTCTTT; CDR3 protein: CASSSIGSTMNTEAFF
V gene: TRBV20-1; D gene: -; J gene: TRBJ2-5; clone size: many; CDR3 DNA: TGCAGTGCTTTGCTCAAAGGTCAAGAGACCCAGTACTTC; CDR3 protein: CSALLKGQETQYF
V gene: TRBV3-1; D gene: -; J gene: TRBJ1-1; clone size: many; CDR3 DNA: TGTGCCAGCTTTGCAGCCACTGAAGCTTTCTTT; CDR3 protein: CASFAATEAFF
V gene: TRBV6-5; D gene: TRBD1; J gene: TRBJ1-2; clone size: many; CDR3 DNA: TGTGCCAGCAGTTACAGGGGACAGGGGGCGCATGGCTACACCTTC; CDR3 protein: CASSYRGQGAHGYTF
V gene: TRBV20-1; D gene: -; J gene: TRBJ2-5; clone size: many; CDR3 DNA: TGCAGTGCACCGACCTTGAGGGGGACCCAAGAGACCCAGTACTTC; CDR3 protein: CSAPTLRGTQETQYF
V gene: TRBV5-6; D gene: -; J gene: TRBJ2-3; clone size: medium-sized; CDR3 DNA: TGTGCCAGCAGCTCCGGAGGTGCGGGGCGTGGGGATACGCAGTATTTT; CDR3 protein: CASSSGGAGRGDTQYF
V gene: TRBV20-1; D gene: TRBD2; J gene: TRBJ2-1; clone size: many; CDR3 DNA: TGCAGTGCTAGGGGGCTAGCGGGGGCCCGACCTACCTACAATGAGCAGTTCTTC; CDR3 protein: CSARGLAGARPTYNEQFF
V gene: TRBV6-5; D gene: TRBD1; J gene: TRBJ1-6; clone size: many; CDR3 DNA: TGTGCCAGCAGTTCCGGGACAGGGGGCTCTAATTCACCCCTCCACTTT; CDR3 protein: CASSSGTGGSNSPLHF
V gene: TRBV20-1; D gene: -; J gene: TRBJ2-3; clone size: few; CDR3 DNA: TGCAGTGCTAGAGATCGGGTGGGCGCAGATACGCAGTATTTT; CDR3 protein: CSARDRVGADTQYF
V gene: TRBV13; D gene: -; J gene: TRBJ1-2; clone size: many; CDR3 DNA: TGTGCCAGCAGCTTGGGCTATGGCTACACCTTC; CDR3 protein: CASSLGYGYTF
V gene: TRBV7-8; D gene: TRBD1; J gene: TRBJ1-5; clone size: medium-sized; CDR3 DNA: TGTGCCAGCAGCCCCCTTCGACAGGGGGGCCCCTCAAGACAGCCCCAGCATTTT; CDR3 protein: CASSPLRQGGPSRQPQHF
V gene: TRBV7-6; D gene: TRBD1; J gene: TRBJ1-5; clone size: medium-sized; CDR3 DNA: TGTGCCAGCAGCAAAGGGACAGATAGCAATCAGCCCCAGCATTTT; CDR3 protein: CASSKGTDSNQPQHF
V gene: TRBV4-2; D gene: -; J gene: TRBJ2-3; clone size: many; CDR3 DNA: TGTGCCAGCAGCCAAGGTGTGCGGTCCACAGATACGCAGTATTTT; CDR3 protein: CASSQGVRSTDTQYF
V gene: TRBV7-2; D gene: TRBD1; J gene: TRBJ1-1; clone size: many; CDR3 DNA: TGTGCCAGCAGCTCCACGGGACAGGGTCGAGCTTTCTTT; CDR3 protein: CASSSTGQGRAFF
V gene: TRBV28; D gene: -; J gene: TRBJ2-6; clone size: few; CDR3 DNA: TGTGCCAGCAGTCGACAGGGGAGGGTGGAAGGGGCCAACGTCCTGACTTTC; CDR3 protein: CASSRQGRVEGANVLTF
V gene: TRBV7-2; D gene: TRBD2; J gene: TRBJ2-1; clone size: many; CDR3 DNA: TGTGCCAGCAGCTTTCTCACTACCGGGAGGGGTGAGCAGTTCTTC; CDR3 protein: CASSFLTTGRGEQFF
V gene: TRBV30; D gene: -; J gene: TRBJ2-3; clone size: few; CDR3 DNA: TGTGCCTGGAGTATGGGTGGGAACACAGATACGCAGTATTTT; CDR3 protein: CAWSMGGNTDTQYF
V gene: TRBV10-1; D gene: -; J gene: TRBJ2-7; clone size: medium-sized; CDR3 DNA: TGCGCCAGCAACTACGAGCAGTACTTC; CDR3 protein: CASNYEQYF
V gene: TRBV7-6; D gene: -; J gene: TRBJ2-1; clone size: many; CDR3 DNA: TGTGCCAGCACCCTGGGACCTAGCTCCTACAATGAGCAGTTCTTC; CDR3 protein: CASTLGPSSYNEQFF
V gene: TRBV2; D gene: -; J gene: TRBJ1-6; clone size: many; CDR3 DNA: TGTGCCGGGGTGAGGGATTTGGAATCGGGATCACCCCTCCACTTT; CDR3 protein: CAGVRDLESGSPLHF
V gene: TRBV11-3; D gene: TRBD2; J gene: TRBJ2-3; clone size: medium-sized; CDR3 DNA: TGTGCCAGCAGCTCAGGACTAGCCACAGATACGCAGTATTTT; CDR3 protein: CASSSGLATDTQYF
V gene: TRBV7-2; D gene: TRBD2; J gene: TRBJ2-7; clone size: many; CDR3 DNA: TGTGCCAGCAGCTTGATTAATATAGCGGGGGCTACCTCCTACGAGCAGTACTTC; CDR3 protein: CASSLINIAGATSYEQYF